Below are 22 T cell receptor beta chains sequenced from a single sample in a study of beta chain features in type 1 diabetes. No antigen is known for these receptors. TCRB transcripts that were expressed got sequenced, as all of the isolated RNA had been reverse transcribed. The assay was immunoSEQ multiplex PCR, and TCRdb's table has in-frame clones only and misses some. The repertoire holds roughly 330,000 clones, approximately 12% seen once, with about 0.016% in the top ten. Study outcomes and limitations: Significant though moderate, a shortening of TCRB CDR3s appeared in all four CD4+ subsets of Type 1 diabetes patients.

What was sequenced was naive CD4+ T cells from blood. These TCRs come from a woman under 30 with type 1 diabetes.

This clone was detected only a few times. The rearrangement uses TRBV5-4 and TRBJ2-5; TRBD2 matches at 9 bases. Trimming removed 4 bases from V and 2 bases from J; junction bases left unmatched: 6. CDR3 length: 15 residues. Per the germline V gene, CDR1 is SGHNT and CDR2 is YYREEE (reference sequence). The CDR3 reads CASSLSSGRQETQYF. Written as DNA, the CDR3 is TGTGCCAGCAGCCTATCCAGCGGGAGGCAAGAGACCCAGTACTTC.

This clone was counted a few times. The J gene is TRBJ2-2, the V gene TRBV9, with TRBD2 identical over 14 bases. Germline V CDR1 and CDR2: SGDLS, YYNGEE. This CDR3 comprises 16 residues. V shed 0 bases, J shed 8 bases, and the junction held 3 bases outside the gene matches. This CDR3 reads CASSVGGLAGEGELFF. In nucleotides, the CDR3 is TGTGCCAGCAGCGTAGGGGGACTAGCGGGAGAAGGGGAGCTGTTTTTT.

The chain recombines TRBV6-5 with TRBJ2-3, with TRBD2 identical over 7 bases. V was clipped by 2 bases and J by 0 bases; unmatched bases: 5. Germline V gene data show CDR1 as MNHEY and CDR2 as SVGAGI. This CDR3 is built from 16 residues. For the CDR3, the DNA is TGTGCCAGCAGTTACAGTAGCGGGCCAAGCACAGATACGCAGTATTTT. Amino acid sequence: CASSYSSGPSTDTQYF.

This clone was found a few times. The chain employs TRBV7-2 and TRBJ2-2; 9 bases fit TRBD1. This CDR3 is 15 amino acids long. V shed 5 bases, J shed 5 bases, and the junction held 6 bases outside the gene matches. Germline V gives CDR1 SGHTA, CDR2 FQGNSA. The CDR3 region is CASSPTGTGTGELFF. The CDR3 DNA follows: TGTGCCAGCAGCCCTACCGGGACAGGGACCGGGGAGCTGTTTTTT. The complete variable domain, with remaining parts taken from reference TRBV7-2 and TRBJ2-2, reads GAGVSQSPSNKVTEKGKDVELRCDPISGHTALYWYRQSLGQGLEFLIYFQGNSAPDKSGLPSDRFSAERTGGSVSTLTIQRTQQEDSAVYLCASSPTGTGTGELFFGEGSRLTVL.

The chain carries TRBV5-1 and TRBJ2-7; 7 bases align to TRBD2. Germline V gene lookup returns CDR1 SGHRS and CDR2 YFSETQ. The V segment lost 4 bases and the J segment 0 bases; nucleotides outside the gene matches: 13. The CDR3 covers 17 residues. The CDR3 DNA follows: TGCGCCAGCAGCCCCGATGGGGGTGGGAGGGCCTCCTACGAGCAGTACTTC. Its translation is CASSPDGGGRASYEQYF.

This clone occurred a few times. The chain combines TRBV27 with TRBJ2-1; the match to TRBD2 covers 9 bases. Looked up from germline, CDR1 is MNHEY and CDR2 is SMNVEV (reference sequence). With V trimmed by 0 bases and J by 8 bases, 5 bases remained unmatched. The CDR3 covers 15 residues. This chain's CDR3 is CASSLSAGGFYEQFF. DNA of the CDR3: TGTGCCAGCAGTTTATCAGCGGGAGGCTTCTATGAGCAGTTCTTC.

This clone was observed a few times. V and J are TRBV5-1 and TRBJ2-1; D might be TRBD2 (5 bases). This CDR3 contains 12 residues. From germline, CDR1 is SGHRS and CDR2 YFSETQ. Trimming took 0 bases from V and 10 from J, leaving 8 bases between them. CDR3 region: CASSLAEGEQFF. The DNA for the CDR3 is TGCGCCAGCAGCTTGGCCGAGGGAGAGCAGTTCTTC.

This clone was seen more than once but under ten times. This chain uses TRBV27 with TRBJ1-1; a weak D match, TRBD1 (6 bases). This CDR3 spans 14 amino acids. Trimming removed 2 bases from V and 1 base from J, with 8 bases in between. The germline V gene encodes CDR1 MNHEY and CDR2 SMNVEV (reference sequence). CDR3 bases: TGTGCCAGCAGTTTAAACAGGGCGAACACTGAAGCTTTCTTT. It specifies CASSLNRANTEAFF.

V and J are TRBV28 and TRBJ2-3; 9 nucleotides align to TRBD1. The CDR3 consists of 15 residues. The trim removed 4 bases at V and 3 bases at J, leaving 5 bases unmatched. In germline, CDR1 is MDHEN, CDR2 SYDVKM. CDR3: CASSSGQGWTDTQYF. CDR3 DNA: TGTGCCAGCAGTTCGGGACAGGGTTGGACAGATACGCAGTATTTT.

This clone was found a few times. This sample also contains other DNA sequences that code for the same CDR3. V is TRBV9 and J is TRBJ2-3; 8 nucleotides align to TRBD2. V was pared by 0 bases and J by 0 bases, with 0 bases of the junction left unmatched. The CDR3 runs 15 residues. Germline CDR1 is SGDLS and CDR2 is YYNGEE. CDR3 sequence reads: CASSVASGSTDTQYF. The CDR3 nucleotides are TGTGCCAGCAGCGTAGCTAGCGGGAGCACAGATACGCAGTATTTT.

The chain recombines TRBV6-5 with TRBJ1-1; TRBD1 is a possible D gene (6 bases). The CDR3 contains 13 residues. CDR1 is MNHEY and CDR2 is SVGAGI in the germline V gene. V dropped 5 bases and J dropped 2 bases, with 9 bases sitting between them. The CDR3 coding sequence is TGTGCCAGCAGTCAGGACAGAAACACTGAAGCTTTCTTT. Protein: CASSQDRNTEAFF.

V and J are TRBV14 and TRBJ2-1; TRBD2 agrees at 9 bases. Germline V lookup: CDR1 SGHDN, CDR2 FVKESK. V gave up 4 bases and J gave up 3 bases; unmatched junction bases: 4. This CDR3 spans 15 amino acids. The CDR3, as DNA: TGTGCCAGCAGCCCGACTAGCGGACTCTACAATGAGCAGTTCTTC. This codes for CASSPTSGLYNEQFF.

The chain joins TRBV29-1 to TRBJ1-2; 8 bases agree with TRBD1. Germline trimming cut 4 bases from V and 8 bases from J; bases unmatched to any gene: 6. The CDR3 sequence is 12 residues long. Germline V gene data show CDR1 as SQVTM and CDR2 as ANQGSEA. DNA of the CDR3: TGCAGCGTTGCGCAGGGGGCTCGCGGCTACACCTTC. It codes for CSVAQGARGYTF.

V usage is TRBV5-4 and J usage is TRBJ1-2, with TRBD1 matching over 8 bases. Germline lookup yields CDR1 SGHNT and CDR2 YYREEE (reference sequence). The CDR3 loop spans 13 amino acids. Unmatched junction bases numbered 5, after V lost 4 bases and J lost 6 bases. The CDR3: CASSTGQGNGYTF. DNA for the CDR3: TGTGCCAGCAGCACCGGACAGGGTAATGGCTACACCTTC. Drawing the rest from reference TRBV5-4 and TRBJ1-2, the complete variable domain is ETGVTQSPTHLIKTRGQQVTLRCSSQSGHNTVSWYQQALGQGPQFIFQYYREEENGRGNFPPRFSGLQFPNYSSELNVNALELDDSALYLCASSTGQGNGYTFGSGTRLTVV.

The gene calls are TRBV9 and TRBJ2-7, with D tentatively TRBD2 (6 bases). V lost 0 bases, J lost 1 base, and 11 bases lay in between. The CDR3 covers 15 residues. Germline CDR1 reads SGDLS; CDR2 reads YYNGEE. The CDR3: CASSVGSSVSYEQYF. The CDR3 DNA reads TGTGCCAGCAGCGTAGGGTCTAGCGTGTCCTACGAGCAGTACTTC.

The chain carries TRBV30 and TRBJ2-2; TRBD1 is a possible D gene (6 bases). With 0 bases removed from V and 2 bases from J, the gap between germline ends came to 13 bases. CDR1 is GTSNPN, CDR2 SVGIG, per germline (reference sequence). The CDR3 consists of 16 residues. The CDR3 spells CAWSVLGQPNTGELFF. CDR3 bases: TGTGCCTGGAGTGTGTTGGGACAACCAAACACCGGGGAGCTGTTTTTT.

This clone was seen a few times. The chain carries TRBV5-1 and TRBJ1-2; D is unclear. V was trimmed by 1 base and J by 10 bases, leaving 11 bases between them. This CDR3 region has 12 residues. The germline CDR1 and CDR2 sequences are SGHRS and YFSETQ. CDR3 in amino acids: CASSLFRGVYTF. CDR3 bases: TGCGCCAGCAGCTTGTTCCGGGGAGTCTACACCTTC.

This CDR3 is CASSVGEYGYTF. The CDR3 nucleotides are TGTGCCAGCAGCGTAGGAGAGTATGGCTACACCTTC. This sequence joins TRBV9 and TRBJ1-2; D gene ambiguous. This CDR3 has 12 amino acids. With 0 bases removed from V and 5 bases from J, the gap between germline ends came to 5 bases. Germline CDR1 SGDLS, CDR2 YYNGEE.

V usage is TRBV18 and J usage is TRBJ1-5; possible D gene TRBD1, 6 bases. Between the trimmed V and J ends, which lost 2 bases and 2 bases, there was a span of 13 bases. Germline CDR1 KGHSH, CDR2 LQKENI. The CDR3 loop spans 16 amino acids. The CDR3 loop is CASSPRGGEGNQPQHF. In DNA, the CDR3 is TGTGCCAGCTCACCAAGGGGGGGCGAAGGCAATCAGCCCCAGCATTTT.

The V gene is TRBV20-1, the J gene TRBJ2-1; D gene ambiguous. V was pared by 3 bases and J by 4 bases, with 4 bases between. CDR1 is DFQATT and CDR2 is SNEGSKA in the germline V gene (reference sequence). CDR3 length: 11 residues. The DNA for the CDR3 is TGCAGTGCTAGCGAGTACAATGAGCAGTTCTTC. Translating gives CSASEYNEQFF.

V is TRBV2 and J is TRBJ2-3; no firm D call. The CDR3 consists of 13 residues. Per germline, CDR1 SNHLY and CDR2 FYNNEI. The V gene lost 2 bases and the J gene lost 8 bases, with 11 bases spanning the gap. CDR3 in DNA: TGTGCCAGCAGTGAAACCCCCCCGGGTACGCAGTATTTT. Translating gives CASSETPPGTQYF.

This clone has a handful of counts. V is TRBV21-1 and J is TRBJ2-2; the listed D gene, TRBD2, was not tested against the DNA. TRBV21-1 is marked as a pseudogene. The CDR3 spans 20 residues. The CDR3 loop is CASSAELAGGPYGSTGELFF. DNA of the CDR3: TGTGCCAGCAGCGCGGAACTAGCGGGAGGCCCTTATGGGTCCACCGGGGAGCTGTTTTTT.